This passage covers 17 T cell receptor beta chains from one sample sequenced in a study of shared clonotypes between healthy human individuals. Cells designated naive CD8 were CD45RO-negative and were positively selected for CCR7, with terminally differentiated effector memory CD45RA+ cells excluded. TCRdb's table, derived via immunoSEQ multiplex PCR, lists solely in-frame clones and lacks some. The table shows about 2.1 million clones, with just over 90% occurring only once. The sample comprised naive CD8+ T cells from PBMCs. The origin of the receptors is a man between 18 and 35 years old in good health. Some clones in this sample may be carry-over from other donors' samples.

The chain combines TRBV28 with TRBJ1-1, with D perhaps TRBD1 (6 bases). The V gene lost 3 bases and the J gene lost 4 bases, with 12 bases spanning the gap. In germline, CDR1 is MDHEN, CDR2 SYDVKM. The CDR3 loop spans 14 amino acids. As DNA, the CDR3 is TGTGCCAGCAGTTTCGCGGAGGGGGGCACTGAAGCTTTCTTT. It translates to CASSFAEGGTEAFF.

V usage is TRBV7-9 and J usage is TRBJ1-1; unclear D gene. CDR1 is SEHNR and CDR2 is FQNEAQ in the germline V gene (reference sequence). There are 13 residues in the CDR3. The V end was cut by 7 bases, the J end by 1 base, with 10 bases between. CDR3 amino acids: CASKPPPNTEAFF. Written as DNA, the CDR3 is TGTGCCAGCAAGCCCCCGCCGAACACTGAAGCTTTCTTT.

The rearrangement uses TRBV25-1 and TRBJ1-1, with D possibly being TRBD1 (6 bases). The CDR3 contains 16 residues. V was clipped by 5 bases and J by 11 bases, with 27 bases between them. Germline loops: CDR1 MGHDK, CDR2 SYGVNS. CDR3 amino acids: CASSKGGVRRTPVAFF. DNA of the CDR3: TGTGCCAGCAGTAAAGGGGGAGTCCGGCGGACGCCCGTGGCTTTCTTT.

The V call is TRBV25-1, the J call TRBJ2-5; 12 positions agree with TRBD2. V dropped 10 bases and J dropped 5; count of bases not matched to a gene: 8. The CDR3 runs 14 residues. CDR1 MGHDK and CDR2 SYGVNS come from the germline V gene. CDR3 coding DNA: TGTGCCACGCGACTAGCGGGAGTAAGGGAGACCCAGTACTTC. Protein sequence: CATRLAGVRETQYF.

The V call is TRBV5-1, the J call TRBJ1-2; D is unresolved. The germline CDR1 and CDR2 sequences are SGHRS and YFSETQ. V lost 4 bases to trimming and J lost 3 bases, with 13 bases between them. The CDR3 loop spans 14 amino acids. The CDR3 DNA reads TGCGCCAGCAGCCCCGTACTGGAGGACTATGGCTACACCTTC. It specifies CASSPVLEDYGYTF.

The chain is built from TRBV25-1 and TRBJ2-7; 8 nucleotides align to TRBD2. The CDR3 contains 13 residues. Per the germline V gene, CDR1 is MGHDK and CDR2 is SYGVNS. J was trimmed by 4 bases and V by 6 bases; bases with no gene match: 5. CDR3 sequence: CASRAGEYYEQYF. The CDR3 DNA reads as TGTGCCAGCAGAGCGGGAGAATATTACGAGCAGTACTTC.

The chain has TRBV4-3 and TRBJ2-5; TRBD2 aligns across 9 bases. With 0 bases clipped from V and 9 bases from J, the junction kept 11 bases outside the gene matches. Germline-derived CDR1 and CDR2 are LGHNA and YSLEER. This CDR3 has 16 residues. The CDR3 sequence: CASSQDQGLAFEAQYF. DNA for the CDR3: TGCGCCAGCAGCCAAGATCAGGGACTAGCTTTTGAGGCCCAGTACTTC.

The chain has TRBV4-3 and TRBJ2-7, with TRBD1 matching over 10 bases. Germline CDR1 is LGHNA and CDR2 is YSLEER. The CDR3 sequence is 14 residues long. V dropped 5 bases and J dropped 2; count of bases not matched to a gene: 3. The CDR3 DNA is TGCGCCAGCAGCACAGGACAGGGGGCCTACGAGCAGTACTTC. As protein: CASSTGQGAYEQYF.

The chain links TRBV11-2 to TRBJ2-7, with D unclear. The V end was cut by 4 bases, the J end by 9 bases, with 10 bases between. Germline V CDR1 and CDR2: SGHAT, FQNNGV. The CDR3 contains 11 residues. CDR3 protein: CASSSPVGQYF. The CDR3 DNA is TGTGCCAGCAGCTCCCCCGTCGGGCAGTACTTC.

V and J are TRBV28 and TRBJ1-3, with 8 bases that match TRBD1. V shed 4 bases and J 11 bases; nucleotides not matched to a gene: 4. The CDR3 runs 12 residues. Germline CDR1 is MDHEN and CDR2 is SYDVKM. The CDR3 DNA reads TGTGCCAGCAGTTCGGACAGGGAGGCCATATATTTT. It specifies CASSSDREAIYF.

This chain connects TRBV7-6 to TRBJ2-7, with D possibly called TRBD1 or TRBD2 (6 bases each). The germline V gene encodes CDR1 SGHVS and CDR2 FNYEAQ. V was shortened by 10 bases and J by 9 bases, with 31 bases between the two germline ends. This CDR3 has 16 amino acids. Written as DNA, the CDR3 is TGTGCCAACACGGACAAGAGGGGGGATCAGCCGGGTTGGCAGTACTTC. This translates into CANTDKRGDQPGWQYF.

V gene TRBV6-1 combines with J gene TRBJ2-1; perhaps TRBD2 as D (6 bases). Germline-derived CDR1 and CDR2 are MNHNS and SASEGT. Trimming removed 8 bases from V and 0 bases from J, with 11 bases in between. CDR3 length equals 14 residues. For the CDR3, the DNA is TGTGCCAGCGGCCACGGGAGCTCCTACAATGAGCAGTTCTTC. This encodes CASGHGSSYNEQFF.

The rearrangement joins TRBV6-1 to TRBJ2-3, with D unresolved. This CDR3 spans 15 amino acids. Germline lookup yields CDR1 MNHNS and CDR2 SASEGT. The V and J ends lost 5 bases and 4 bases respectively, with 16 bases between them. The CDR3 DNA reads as TGTGCCAGCAGTTCACGGTCCCTAATCCCAGATACGCAGTATTTT. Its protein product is CASSSRSLIPDTQYF.

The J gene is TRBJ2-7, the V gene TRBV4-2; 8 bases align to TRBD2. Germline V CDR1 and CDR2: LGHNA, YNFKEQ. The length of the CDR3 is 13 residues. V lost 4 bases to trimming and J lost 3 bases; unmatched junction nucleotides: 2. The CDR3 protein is CASSPGGNYEQYF. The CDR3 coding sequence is TGTGCCAGCAGCCCGGGGGGGAACTACGAGCAGTACTTC.

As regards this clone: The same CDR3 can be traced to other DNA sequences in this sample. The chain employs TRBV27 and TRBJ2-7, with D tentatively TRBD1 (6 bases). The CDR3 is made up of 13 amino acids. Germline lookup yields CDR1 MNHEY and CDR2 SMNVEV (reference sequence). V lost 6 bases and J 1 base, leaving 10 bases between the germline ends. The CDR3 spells CASSPTGSYEQYF. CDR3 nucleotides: TGTGCCAGCAGCCCGACAGGATCCTACGAGCAGTACTTC.

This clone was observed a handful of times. The CDR3 spells CASTWESNQPQHF. The CDR3 nucleotides read TGTGCCAGCACATGGGAAAGCAATCAGCCCCAGCATTTT. V is TRBV19 and J is TRBJ1-5; D is uncertain. Between the trimmed V and J ends, which lost 9 bases and 1 base, there was a span of 10 bases. This CDR3 has 13 residues. Germline lookup yields CDR1 LNHDA and CDR2 SQIVND (reference sequence).

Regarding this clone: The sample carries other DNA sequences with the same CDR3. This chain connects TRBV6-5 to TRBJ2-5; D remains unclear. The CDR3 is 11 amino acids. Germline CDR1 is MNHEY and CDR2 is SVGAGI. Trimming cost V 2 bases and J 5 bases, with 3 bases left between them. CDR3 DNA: TGTGCCAGCAGTTACGGCGAGACCCAGTACTTC. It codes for CASSYGETQYF.